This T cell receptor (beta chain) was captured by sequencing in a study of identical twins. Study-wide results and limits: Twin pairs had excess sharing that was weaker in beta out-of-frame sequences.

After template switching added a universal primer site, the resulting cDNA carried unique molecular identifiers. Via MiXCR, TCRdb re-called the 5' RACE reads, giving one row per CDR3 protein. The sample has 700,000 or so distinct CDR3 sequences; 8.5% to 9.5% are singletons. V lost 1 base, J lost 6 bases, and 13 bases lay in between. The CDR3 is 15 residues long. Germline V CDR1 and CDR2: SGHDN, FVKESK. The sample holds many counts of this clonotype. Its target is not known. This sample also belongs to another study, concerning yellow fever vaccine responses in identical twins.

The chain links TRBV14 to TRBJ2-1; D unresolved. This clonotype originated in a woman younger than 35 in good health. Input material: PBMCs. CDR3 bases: TGTGCCAGCAGCCAAGTAGGGCAGGTGGGCAATGAGCAGTTCTTC. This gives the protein CASSQVGQVGNEQFF. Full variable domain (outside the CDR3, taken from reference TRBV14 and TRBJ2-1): EAGVTQFPSHSVIEKGQTVTLRCDPISGHDNLYWYRRVMGKEIKFLLHFVKESKQDESGMPNNRFLAERTGGTYSTLKVQPAELEDSGVYFCASSQVGQVGNEQFFGPGTRLTVL.